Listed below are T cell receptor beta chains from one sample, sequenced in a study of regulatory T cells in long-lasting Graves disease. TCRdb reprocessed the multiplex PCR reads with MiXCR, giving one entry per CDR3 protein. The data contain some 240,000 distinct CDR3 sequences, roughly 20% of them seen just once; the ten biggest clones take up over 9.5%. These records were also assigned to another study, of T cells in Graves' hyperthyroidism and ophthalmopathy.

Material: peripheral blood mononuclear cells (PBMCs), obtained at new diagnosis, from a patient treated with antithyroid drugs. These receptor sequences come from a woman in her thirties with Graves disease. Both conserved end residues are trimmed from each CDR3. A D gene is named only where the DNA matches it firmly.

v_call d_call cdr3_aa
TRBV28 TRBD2 ASSLRGRAFDEQF
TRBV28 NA ASGRGGYT
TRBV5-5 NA ASSLAGTISYEQY
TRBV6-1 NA ASSESTRLTDTQY
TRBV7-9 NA ASSRLGTAKNIQY
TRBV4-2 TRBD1 ASSQDWDRVYEQY
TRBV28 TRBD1 ASRTDRDPSYEQY
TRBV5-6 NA ASSLASLSGANVLT
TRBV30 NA AWKGSGPGELF
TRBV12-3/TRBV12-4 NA ASSADEGPNTEAF
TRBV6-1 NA ASTELNEKLF
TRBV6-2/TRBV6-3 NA ASTYAVGGGYEQY
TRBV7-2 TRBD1 ASSSRGQETQY
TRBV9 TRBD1 ASSVLDRGNEQF
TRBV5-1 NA ASSFEGVYEQY
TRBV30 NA AWSVPPQETQY
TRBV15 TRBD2 ATSRDRRGGDTQY
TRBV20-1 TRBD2 SAPGTSGGGDTQY
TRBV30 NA AWKRQNTGELF
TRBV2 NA AISPGADYEQY
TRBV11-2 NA ASSLLSGRRYQETQY
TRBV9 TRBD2 ASSAGRVTDTQY
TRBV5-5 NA ASSPAPANTEAF
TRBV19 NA ASTDRGLAGGTDTQY
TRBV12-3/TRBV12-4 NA ASSLGLSGANVLT
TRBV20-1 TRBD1 SARAPRTGLNTEAF
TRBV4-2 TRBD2 ASSQGASTSGESAQY
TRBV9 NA ASSVGTTQETQY
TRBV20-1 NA SARALASSTDTQY
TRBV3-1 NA ASSHATGARPQH
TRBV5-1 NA ASTASLVGSGNTIY
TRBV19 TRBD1 ASRDRLNTEAF
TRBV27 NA ASSLFFTDTQY
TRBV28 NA ASSSLPGGVYGYT
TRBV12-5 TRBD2 ASGRLAGQKDTQY
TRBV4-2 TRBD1 ASSPHRTGDNSPLH
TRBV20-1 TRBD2 SARPPGGRLLNEQF
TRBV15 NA ATSRPSGANVLT